This T cell receptor beta chain appears in the sequencing data of a study of human T cells and chemical hapten exposure. This clonotype was counted ten times or more. TCRdb recomputed calls from the RACE reads with MiXCR, one row per CDR3 protein. The top ten hold 1.5% to 2% of the sample, which has 65,000 to 95,000 distinct CDR3 sequences, around 9.4% seen once. Per germline, CDR1 SQVTM and CDR2 ANQGSEA. The CDR3 has 17 residues. J lost 0 bases, V lost 4 bases, and 10 bases had no gene match. Noted time point: healthy volunteer bleed at 6 weeks. The authors' total RNA extraction used unfractionated whole blood.

This chain connects TRBV29-1 to TRBJ2-3; 10 bases map to TRBD2. The TCR was taken from a female donor in good health. Some clones in this sample may be carry-over from other donors' samples. The sample consisted of whole blood. Written as DNA, the CDR3 is TGCAGCGTTGTCCCTAGCGGGGGATTCTCTAGCACAGATACGCAGTATTTT. It codes for CSVVPSGGFSSTDTQYF.